The 18 T cell receptor beta chains given below trace back to one sample, sequenced in a study of human T cells and chemical hapten exposure (dated by TCRdb to the early 2020s). Library preparation was by RACE. For sequencing, a NextSeq 500 was employed. TCRdb trimmed public reads at Q25 via fastp, called clones via MiXCR and kept in-frame beta chains. Each record represents a unique CDR3 protein, reported with the most common genes and DNA among its rows. The sample table records 300,000 to 350,000 distinct CDR3 sequences; around 6.9% of these occur just once. The ten most abundant clones make up less than 10% of the sample. This sample's time point label indicates: patch test 1, 2 weeks after DPC sensitization. The sample's treatment or condition, from its label and the paper: therapeutic diphenylcyclopropenone sensitization with weekly scalp DPC. The sequenced sample was whole blood, obtained in connection with sensitization to the hapten diphenylcyclopropenone (DPC). All receptors derive from a woman in her late teens or twenties with alopecia areata. Some clones in this sample may be carry-over from other donors' samples.

This chain joins TRBV13 and TRBJ2-7; the D gene is possibly TRBD1 (6 bases). Deletions cut 6 bases from V and 1 base from J, with 19 bases between. Looked up from germline, CDR1 is PRHDT and CDR2 is FYEKMQ (reference sequence). This CDR3 contains 16 residues. The CDR3 spells CASRASTGAWSYEQYF. The CDR3 DNA follows: TGTGCCAGCAGGGCCTCGACAGGTGCCTGGTCCTACGAGCAGTACTTC.

The chain employs TRBV3-1 and TRBJ1-5, with D hard to call. V was clipped by 1 base and J by 2 bases, with 6 bases between them. This CDR3 region has 14 residues. Germline V gene sequence: CDR1 LGHDT, CDR2 YNNKEL (reference sequence). CDR3 residues: CASSQGLGNQPQHF. DNA of the CDR3: TGTGCCAGCAGCCAAGGTCTAGGCAATCAGCCCCAGCATTTT.

This clonotype came up a few times. The V gene is TRBV27, the J gene TRBJ2-3; D possibly uses TRBD1 or TRBD2 (7 bases each). Germline V lookup: CDR1 MNHEY, CDR2 SMNVEV (reference sequence). The CDR3 runs 12 residues. Trimming cost V 10 bases and J 2 bases, with 10 bases left between them. The CDR3 DNA follows: TGTGCCACAGGGGGGGCCACAGATACGCAGTATTTT. Translating it yields CATGGATDTQYF.

The table lists this clonotype with many counts. This sequence joins TRBV6-5 and TRBJ2-5; D is perhaps TRBD1 (5 bases). Deletions cut 2 bases from V and 2 bases from J, with 6 bases between. Germline CDR1 MNHEY, CDR2 SVGAGI. CDR3 size: 13 residues. CDR3 region: CASSYQGQETQYF. The CDR3 DNA sequence: TGTGCCAGCAGTTACCAGGGTCAAGAGACCCAGTACTTC.

This clonotype came up many times. CDR3 region: CASRLYANYGYTF. The CDR3 DNA reads as TGTGCCAGCAGACTGTACGCTAACTATGGCTACACCTTC. The chain couples TRBV5-8 to TRBJ1-2; D remains unclear. V dropped 5 bases and J dropped 0 bases, with 8 bases sitting between them. Looked up from germline, CDR1 is SGHTS and CDR2 is YDEGEE. This CDR3 comprises 13 residues.

The rearrangement uses TRBV14 and TRBJ1-4; no clear D gene. Germline CDR1 reads SGHDN; CDR2 reads FVKESK. Between the trimmed V and J ends, which lost 1 base and 5 bases, there was a span of 5 bases. This CDR3 contains 13 residues. The CDR3 region is CASSQVHNEKLFF. CDR3 DNA: TGTGCCAGCAGCCAAGTCCACAATGAAAAACTGTTTTTT.

V usage is TRBV9 and J usage is TRBJ2-7; D remains ambiguous. The CDR3 contains 15 residues. V was trimmed by 8 bases and J by 0 bases, leaving 18 bases between them. Germline lookup yields CDR1 SGDLS and CDR2 YYNGEE. Here the CDR3 DNA reads TGTGCCAGTAGGCCCCTTGGCGGTAGCTCCTACGAGCAGTACTTC. It encodes CASRPLGGSSYEQYF. Variable domain in full (rest from reference TRBV9 and TRBJ2-7): DSGVTQTPKHLITATGQRVTLRCSPRSGDLSVYWYQQSLDQGLQFLIQYYNGEERAKGNILERFSAQQFPDLHSELNLSSLELGDSALYFCASRPLGGSSYEQYFGPGTRLTVT.

Ten or more counts support this clonotype. The V call is TRBV7-2, the J call TRBJ2-7, with D hard to call. The germline V gene encodes CDR1 SGHTA and CDR2 FQGNSA. V was trimmed by 0 bases and J by 4 bases, leaving 7 bases between them. CDR3 size: 13 residues. CDR3 region: CASSLAVSYEQYF. DNA of the CDR3: TGTGCCAGCAGCTTAGCAGTCTCATACGAGCAGTACTTC.

This clonotype has more than one count but fewer than ten. This rearrangement joins TRBV20-1 to TRBJ1-5; TRBD1 is a possible D gene (5 bases). The CDR3 loop spans 16 amino acids. Germline CDR1 DFQATT, CDR2 SNEGSKA (reference sequence). V was cut by 0 bases and J by 1 base, with 13 bases left in between. CDR3 nucleotide sequence: TGCAGTGCTAGAGATGGTAGGGGCAGGAGCAATCAGCCCCAGCATTTT. It translates to CSARDGRGRSNQPQHF.

The chain uses TRBV3-1 and TRBJ2-3; D ambiguous. The CDR3 is 15 residues long. The V and J ends lost 3 bases and 3 bases respectively, with 13 bases between them. CDR1 is LGHDT and CDR2 is YNNKEL in the germline V gene (reference sequence). This CDR3 reads CASSHVAVKTDTQYF. CDR3 in DNA: TGTGCCAGCAGCCACGTTGCGGTAAAGACAGATACGCAGTATTTT.

This clonotype was counted between two and nine times. The rearrangement joins TRBV15 to TRBJ2-6; no clear D. This CDR3 contains 15 residues. Deletions cut 1 base from V and 0 bases from J, with 4 bases between. In germline, CDR1 is LNHNV, CDR2 YYDKDF (reference sequence). CDR3 residues: CATSRAGSGANVLTF. The CDR3 DNA follows: TGTGCCACCAGCAGAGCAGGCTCTGGGGCCAACGTCCTGACTTTC.

This chain links TRBV9 with TRBJ2-3; D not certain. V was pared by 0 bases and J by 6 bases, with 8 bases between. The germline CDR1 and CDR2 sequences are SGDLS and YYNGEE. The CDR3 contains 13 residues. The CDR3 DNA sequence: TGTGCCAGCAGCGTAGCTCTAAGGGATACGCAGTATTTT. Amino acid sequence: CASSVALRDTQYF.

This clonotype turned up a few times. For the CDR3, the DNA is TGTGCCAGCAGCTCAAGCCCCGGGGGGGCCGAGTACTTC. This sequence encodes CASSSSPGGAEYF. The genes are TRBV7-2 and TRBJ2-5; 8 bases match TRBD2. V lost 4 bases to trimming and J lost 12 bases; unmatched junction nucleotides: 10. CDR3 length: 13 amino acids. Germline V gives CDR1 SGHTA, CDR2 FQGNSA.

The sample holds a few counts of this clonotype. The chain has TRBV9 and TRBJ2-7, with TRBD1 matching 10 bases. V shed 1 base and J 0 bases; nucleotides not matched to a gene: 19. Germline CDR1 and CDR2: SGDLS and YYNGEE. The CDR3 is 21 amino acids. This CDR3 is CASSVPRRDMGQGIISYEQYF. In nucleotides, the CDR3 is TGTGCCAGCAGCGTACCTCGTAGGGATATGGGACAGGGGATAATCTCCTACGAGCAGTACTTC.

V gene TRBV3-1 combines with J gene TRBJ2-2; a possible D gene is TRBD1 (6 bases). Germline values: CDR1 LGHDT, CDR2 YNNKEL (reference sequence). V was clipped by 9 bases and J by 3 bases, with 14 bases between them. The CDR3 runs 14 residues. CDR3 region: CASTGTLDTGELFF. In nucleotides, the CDR3 is TGTGCCAGTACCGGGACATTAGACACCGGGGAGCTGTTTTTT.

This clonotype was seen a few times. V and J are TRBV5-6 and TRBJ2-5, with a tentative D call TRBD1 (6 bases). This CDR3 is built from 16 residues. Trimming shortened V by 0 bases and J by 2 bases, and 14 bases separated the two germline ends. CDR1 and CDR2 from the germline V gene are SGHDT and YYEEEE. The CDR3 DNA follows: TGTGCCAGCAGCTTGGAACTAGGGGGTCCACAAGAGACCCAGTACTTC. Translating gives CASSLELGGPQETQYF.

This clonotype showed up many times. The chain recombines TRBV5-1 with TRBJ1-1; D uncertain. The CDR3 spans 12 residues. Germline lookup yields CDR1 SGHRS and CDR2 YFSETQ. Trimming left V 4 bases short and J 1 base short, with 5 bases between. CDR3 nucleotides: TGCGCCAGCAGCCCACCGAACACTGAAGCTTTCTTT. This gives the protein CASSPPNTEAFF.

CDR3 sequence (DNA): TGTGCCAGCAGTTTACGTCGCGGGGGGTCGAGCTCCTATAATTCACCCCTCCACTTT. Protein sequence: CASSLRRGGSSSYNSPLHF. The chain carries TRBV28 and TRBJ1-6; perhaps TRBD1 as D (5 bases). The length of the CDR3 is 19 residues. Trimming removed 2 bases at V and 0 bases at J, with 17 bases between. From germline, CDR1 is MDHEN and CDR2 SYDVKM.